The 11 T cell receptor beta chains presented below share a single source sample, sequenced in a study of T cell changes during pregnancy in multiple sclerosis. Produced via immunoSEQ multiplex PCR; TCRdb's table is partial and in-frame only. The table lists 99,000 or so clones, about 94% of them singletons, with 0.99% in the top ten. The input for sequencing was peripheral blood, taken after pregnancy. The receptors originated from a female donor with multiple sclerosis, enrolled in a pregnancy study.

The table lists this clone with a few counts. The chain couples TRBV2 to TRBJ2-5; D ambiguous. CDR1 is SNHLY and CDR2 is FYNNEI in the germline V gene. V was shortened by 7 bases and J by 1 base, with 7 bases between the two germline ends. This CDR3 comprises 12 residues. The CDR3, as DNA: TGTGCCAGCACGGTCTTCCAAGAGACCCAGTACTTC. Protein: CASTVFQETQYF.

The chain links TRBV5-4 to TRBJ1-1, with 9 bases lining up with TRBD1. The length of the CDR3 is 14 residues. Unmatched junction bases numbered 5, after V lost 2 bases and J lost 6 bases. Germline assignment: CDR1 SGHNT and CDR2 YYREEE (reference sequence). The CDR3 DNA follows: TGTGCCAGCAGCTTCGGACAGGGGCCATCTGAAGCTTTCTTT. Translating it yields CASSFGQGPSEAFF.

The chain combines TRBV19 with TRBJ2-1, with 11 bases identical to TRBD1. V lost 8 bases, J lost 4 bases, and 4 bases stayed unmatched. The CDR3 covers 14 residues. Germline lookup yields CDR1 LNHDA and CDR2 SQIVND (reference sequence). CDR3 sequence: CASQGQGAYNEQFF. Written as DNA, the CDR3 is TGTGCCAGTCAAGGACAGGGGGCTTACAATGAGCAGTTCTTC.

The chain combines TRBV19 with TRBJ2-3; the match to TRBD1 covers 10 bases. The CDR3 has 17 residues. Per the germline V gene, CDR1 is LNHDA and CDR2 is SQIVND (reference sequence). V lost 4 bases to trimming and J lost 0 bases; unmatched junction nucleotides: 7. The CDR3 DNA reads as TGTGCCAGTAGTACTCTGGACAGGGGGAAAAGCACAGATACGCAGTATTTT. Residues: CASSTLDRGKSTDTQYF.

The chain recombines TRBV28 with TRBJ2-7; maybe TRBD2 (6 bases). The CDR3 covers 15 residues. The germline CDR1 and CDR2 sequences are MDHEN and SYDVKM. V lost 6 bases to trimming and J lost 2 bases, with 17 bases between them. The CDR3 coding sequence is TGTGCCAGCAGCCTGTTCCTAGCGAAGGCCTACGAGCAGTACTTC. Its translation is CASSLFLAKAYEQYF.

The V call is TRBV5-1, the J call TRBJ2-7; D call uncertain. V dropped 0 bases and J dropped 2 bases, with 9 bases sitting between them. Germline loops: CDR1 SGHRS, CDR2 YFSETQ. This CDR3 region has 14 residues. The CDR3 loop is CASSLDPETYEQYF. CDR3 nucleotide sequence: TGCGCCAGCAGCTTGGATCCAGAAACCTACGAGCAGTACTTC.

The chain joins TRBV28 to TRBJ2-3; TRBD2 agrees at 7 bases. Germline assignment: CDR1 MDHEN and CDR2 SYDVKM. The CDR3 spans 16 residues. V was clipped by 4 bases and J by 5 bases; unmatched bases: 12. CDR3 residues: CASSSTVGGPGDTQYF. CDR3 DNA: TGTGCCAGCAGTTCCACGGTGGGAGGGCCGGGAGATACGCAGTATTTT.

This clone was detected a few times. This chain uses TRBV29-1 with TRBJ1-1; 8 nucleotides agree with TRBD1. Germline V gene data show CDR1 as SQVTM and CDR2 as ANQGSEA. CDR3 length equals 15 residues. The junction had 3 bases not matched to a gene; V was cut back by 0 bases and J by 0 bases. CDR3: CSVEDRQGMNTEAFF. CDR3 sequence (DNA): TGCAGCGTTGAAGACAGACAGGGGATGAACACTGAAGCTTTCTTT.

The rearrangement uses TRBV5-1 and TRBJ2-4, with 8 positions matching TRBD2. J gave up 1 base and V 3 bases, and 9 bases lay outside the gene matches. Germline CDR1 is SGHRS and CDR2 is YFSETQ. The CDR3 is made up of 17 amino acids. CDR3 nucleotides: TGCGCCAGCAGCTCCCCGCGGGGGGTCGGGGCCAAAAACATTCAGTACTTC. Its protein is CASSSPRGVGAKNIQYF.

This clone was found once. In DNA form, the CDR3 reads TGTGCCAGCAGAGCCACTAGCGGGAGGAAAAAAGGGAATGAGCAGTTCTTC. Translated: CASRATSGRKKGNEQFF. The V and J genes are TRBV11-2 and TRBJ2-1; 12 nucleotides agree with TRBD2. V lost 6 bases and J lost 7; bases outside the gene matches: 13. In germline, CDR1 is SGHAT, CDR2 FQNNGV. This CDR3 spans 17 amino acids.

In its sample, this clone was seen once. The chain couples TRBV18 to TRBJ2-7, with TRBD2 identical over 10 bases. Germline CDR1 reads KGHSH; CDR2 reads LQKENI. V dropped 5 bases and J dropped 1; count of bases not matched to a gene: 8. The CDR3 is made up of 16 amino acids. Written as DNA, the CDR3 is TGTGCCAGCTCAAAGCGGGAGGGAAAAACGTCCTACGAGCAGTACTTC. Translated: CASSKREGKTSYEQYF.